These 8 T cell receptor beta chains originate from one sample sequenced in a study of blood T cell repertoires in COVID-19. The table came from immunoSEQ multiplex PCR; TCRdb's copy has only in-frame clones and leaves some out. This table holds a few hundred thousand clones, 70% to 90% found once. Specimen: PBMCs or T cells enriched from blood (not recorded which). The source of these receptors is a man in his forties or fifties who had recovered from COVID-19.

J is TRBJ2-7 and V is TRBV2, with 8 nucleotides matching TRBD1. Germline trimming cut 7 bases from V and 3 bases from J; bases unmatched to any gene: 11. Germline CDR1 reads SNHLY; CDR2 reads FYNNEI. This CDR3 has 15 amino acids. The CDR3 reads CASTPRGQGNYEQYF. Here the CDR3 DNA reads TGTGCCAGCACTCCGCGCGGACAGGGTAACTACGAGCAGTACTTC.

The CDR3 region has the DNA TGTGCCAGCAGCTGGACTAGCGGGGGGATTTCAACCTACGAGCAGTACTTC. Its translation is CASSWTSGGISTYEQYF. The J gene is TRBJ2-7, the V gene TRBV11-2; TRBD2 matches 14 bases. The CDR3 consists of 17 residues. CDR1 and CDR2 from the germline V gene are SGHAT and FQNNGV. V was pared by 4 bases and J by 2 bases, with 7 bases of the junction left unmatched.

This sequence joins TRBV21-1 and TRBJ2-3; TRBD2 is the table's D call and was not checked against the DNA. TRBV21-1 is described as a pseudogene. CDR3 size: 22 residues. The CDR3 coding sequence is TGTGCCAGCAGCAAAGCCGGTACTGGGGTAGCGGGGGGGCGGCGGCTTTGGGATACGCAGTATTTT. It translates to CASSKAGTGVAGGRRLWDTQYF.

The DNA of the CDR3 is TGTGCCAGCAGTTCACAACCCGGGACAGGGGGCGCGGTAGGCTACACCTTC. It encodes CASSSQPGTGGAVGYTF. The rearrangement links TRBV7-2 to TRBJ1-2, with 12 bases aligning to TRBD1. Germline CDR1 SGHTA, CDR2 FQGNSA. This CDR3 has 17 residues. The V gene end was trimmed by 6 bases and the J gene end by 8 bases; junction bases not matched to a gene: 16.

V gene TRBV2 combines with J gene TRBJ2-2, with 8 bases matching TRBD1. The CDR3 has 14 amino acids. The junction had 3 bases not matched to a gene; V was cut back by 7 bases and J by 2 bases. CDR1 and CDR2 (germline): SNHLY, FYNNEI. The CDR3 region is CASTGTGNTGELFF. The CDR3 region has the DNA TGTGCCAGCACTGGGACAGGAAACACCGGGGAGCTGTTTTTT.

The chain links TRBV2 to TRBJ2-2, with TRBD1 as a possible D gene (5 bases). Germline CDR1 SNHLY, CDR2 FYNNEI. The CDR3 runs to 13 residues. Trimming pared 5 bases from V and 4 bases from J, leaving 8 bases between. CDR3 sequence reads: CASSFDSTGELFF. The CDR3 DNA reads as TGTGCCAGCAGTTTTGACAGCACCGGGGAGCTGTTTTTT.

The rearrangement links TRBV7-3 to TRBJ2-1, with TRBD1 matching 8 bases. This CDR3 contains 14 residues. From germline, CDR1 is SGHTA and CDR2 FQGTGA. V was clipped by 5 bases and J by 4 bases; unmatched bases: 4. CDR3 coding DNA: TGTGCCAGCAGCCTGGGACAGGCATACAATGAGCAGTTCTTC. It codes for CASSLGQAYNEQFF.

The chain has TRBV4-1 and TRBJ1-2; D not resolved. Trimming took 3 bases from V and 7 from J, leaving 21 bases between them. CDR1 and CDR2 from the germline V gene are MGHRA and YSYEKL. The CDR3 has 16 residues. CDR3 DNA: TGCGCCAGCAGCCAGAACGGAGCCGGGATTATATCTGGCTACACCTTC. Its protein product is CASSQNGAGIISGYTF.